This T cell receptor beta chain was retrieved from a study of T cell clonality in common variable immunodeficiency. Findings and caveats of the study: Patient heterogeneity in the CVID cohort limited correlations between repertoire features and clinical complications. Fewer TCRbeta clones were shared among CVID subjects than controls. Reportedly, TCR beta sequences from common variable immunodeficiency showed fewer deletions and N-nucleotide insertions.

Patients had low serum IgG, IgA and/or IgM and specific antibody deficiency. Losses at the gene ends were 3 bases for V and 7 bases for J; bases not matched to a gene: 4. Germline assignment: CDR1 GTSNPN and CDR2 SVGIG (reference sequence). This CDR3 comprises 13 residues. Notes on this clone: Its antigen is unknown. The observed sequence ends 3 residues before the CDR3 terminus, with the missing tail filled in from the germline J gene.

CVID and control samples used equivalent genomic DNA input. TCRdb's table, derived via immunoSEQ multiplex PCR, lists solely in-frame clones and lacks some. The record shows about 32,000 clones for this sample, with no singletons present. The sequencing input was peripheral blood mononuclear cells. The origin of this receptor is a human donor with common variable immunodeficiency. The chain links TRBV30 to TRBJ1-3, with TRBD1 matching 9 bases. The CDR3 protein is CAWRNRGLNTIYF. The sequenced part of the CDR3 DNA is TGTGCCTGGAGGAACAGGGGGCTGAACACC.